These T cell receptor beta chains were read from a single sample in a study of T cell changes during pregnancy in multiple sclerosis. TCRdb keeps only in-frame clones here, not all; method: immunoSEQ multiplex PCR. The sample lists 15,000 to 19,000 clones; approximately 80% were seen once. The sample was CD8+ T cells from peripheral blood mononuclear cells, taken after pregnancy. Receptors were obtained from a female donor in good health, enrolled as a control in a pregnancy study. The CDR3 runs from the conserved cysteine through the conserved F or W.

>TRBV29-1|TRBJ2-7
CSVGQGAYEQYF
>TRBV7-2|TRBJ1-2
CASSLGTGGFRTYGYTF
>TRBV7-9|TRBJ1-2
CASSLGGRFGYTF
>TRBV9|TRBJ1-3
CASSDGTGPGNTIYF
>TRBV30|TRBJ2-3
CAWTHGTGTDTQYF
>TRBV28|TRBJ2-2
CASRVGQIDRGAVF
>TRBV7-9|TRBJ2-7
CASIPTGGRYEQYF
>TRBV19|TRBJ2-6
CASSITSSGANVLTF
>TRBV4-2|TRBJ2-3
CASSQEESQRGGMDTQYF
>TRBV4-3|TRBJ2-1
CASSQERELNNEQFF
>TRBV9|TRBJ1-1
CASSVEGGGGTEAFF
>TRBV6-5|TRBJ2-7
CASSYDSGGYEQYF
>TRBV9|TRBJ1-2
CASSVAQGMSAGIVGYTF
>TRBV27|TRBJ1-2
CASSSGAVYGYTF
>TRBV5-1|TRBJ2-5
CASSRDGDGGLAGKQETQYF
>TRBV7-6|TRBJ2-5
CASSFGGGRGWETQYF
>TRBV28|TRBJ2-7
CASSTVAEYIPSYEQYF
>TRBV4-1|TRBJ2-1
CASSQDRELASNEQFF
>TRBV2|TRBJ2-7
CASRPLAGYEQYF
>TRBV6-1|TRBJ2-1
CASSEDEYNEQFF
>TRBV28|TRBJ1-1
CASSYQGGANTEAFF